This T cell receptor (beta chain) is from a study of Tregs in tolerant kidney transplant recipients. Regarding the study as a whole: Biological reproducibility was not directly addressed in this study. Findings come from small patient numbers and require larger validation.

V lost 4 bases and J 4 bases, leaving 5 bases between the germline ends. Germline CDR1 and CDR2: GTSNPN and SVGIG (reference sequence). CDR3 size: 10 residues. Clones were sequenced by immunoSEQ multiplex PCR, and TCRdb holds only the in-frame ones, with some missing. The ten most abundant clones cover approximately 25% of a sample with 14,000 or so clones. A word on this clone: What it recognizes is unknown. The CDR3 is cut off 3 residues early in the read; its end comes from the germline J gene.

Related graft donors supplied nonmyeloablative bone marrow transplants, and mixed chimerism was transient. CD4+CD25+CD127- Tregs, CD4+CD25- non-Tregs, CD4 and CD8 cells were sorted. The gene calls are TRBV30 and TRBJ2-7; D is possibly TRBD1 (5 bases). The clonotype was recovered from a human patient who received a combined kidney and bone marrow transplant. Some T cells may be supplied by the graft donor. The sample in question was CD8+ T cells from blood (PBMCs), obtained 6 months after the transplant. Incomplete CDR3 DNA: TGTGCCTGGAAGGGGTACGAG. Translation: CAWKGYE. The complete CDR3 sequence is CAWKGYEQYF.